This T cell receptor beta chain was observed in a study of blood T cell repertoires in COVID-19. Germline values: CDR1 LGHNA, CDR2 YNFKEQ. The CDR3 consists of 17 residues. V was pared by 1 base and J by 5 bases, with 6 bases of the junction left unmatched. Produced via immunoSEQ multiplex PCR; TCRdb's table is partial and in-frame only. Altogether a few hundred thousand clones are present, 85% being singletons, with the ten largest covering 3% to 4%. What was sequenced was peripheral blood. This TCR derives from a woman under 30 with acute or convalescent COVID-19. The J gene is TRBJ2-5, the V gene TRBV4-2, with 14 nucleotides matching TRBD2. CDR3 coding DNA: TGTGCCAGCAGCCAAGTCTCCGGGACTAGCGGGGGTGAGACCCAGTACTTC. Protein sequence: CASSQVSGTSGGETQYF.